The 20 T cell receptor beta chains listed next were all sequenced from one sample in a study of tumor and adjacent non-tumor tissue in lung cancer. RNA was extracted from bulk tissue without any cell sorting. A modified ARM-PCR protocol with three rounds of nested PCR amplified TCRbeta. From the multiplex PCR reads, TCRdb called clonotypes with MiXCR, one entry per CDR3 protein. The sample comprises approximately 65,000 distinct CDR3 sequences, almost 60% of which are singletons, and about 19% rests with the top ten. Sequenced material: lung tumor tissue. The origin of the receptors is a man in his fifties with non-small cell lung cancer.

This clonotype appeared once. Since a much larger clone is just one base distant, this may be a read error. The chain links TRBV20-1 to TRBJ2-7; no clear D. V gave up 0 bases and J gave up 6 bases, with 6 bases separating them. This CDR3 region has 11 residues. Germline V gene sequence: CDR1 DFQATT, CDR2 SNEGSKA (reference sequence). CDR3 residues: CSARDSCEQYF. CDR3 in DNA: TGCAGTGCTAGAGACAGTTGCGAGCAGTACTTC.

This clonotype was detected many times. This chain connects TRBV6-5 to TRBJ2-3; D possibly uses TRBD1 or TRBD2 (9 bases each). Trimming cost V 6 bases and J 6 bases, with 37 bases left between them. This CDR3 has 21 amino acids. Germline loops: CDR1 MNHEY, CDR2 SVGAGI. This chain's CDR3 is CASSLLNSPNRGLAGSDTQYF. For the CDR3, the DNA is TGTGCCAGCAGCCTCCTAAACTCACCTAACAGGGGGCTAGCGGGGTCGGATACGCAGTATTTT.

Notes on this clonotype: This may be a read error: a much more frequent sequence differs by one nucleotide. The chain couples TRBV6-1 to TRBJ2-5, with D hard to call. The CDR3 covers 12 residues. Germline V gene lookup returns CDR1 MNHNS and CDR2 SASEGT. V lost 6 bases and J 5 bases, leaving 10 bases between the germline ends. The CDR3 bases are TGTGCCAGCAGAGCCGATGAGGAGACCCAGTACTTC. Translated, it gives CASRADEETQYF.

In regard to this clonotype: This CDR3 is missing its conserved last phenylalanine or tryptophan, likely due to a read error. The V gene is TRBV5-1, the J gene TRBJ1-2; tentatively, D is TRBD1 (5 bases). The CDR3 length is 13 residues. In germline, CDR1 is SGHRS, CDR2 YFSETQ. The CDR3, as DNA: TGCACCAGCAGCTTGACAGACAACTATGGCTACACCTCC. Protein sequence: CTSSLTDNYGYTS.

Notes on this clonotype: Given the absence of the conserved phenylalanine or tryptophan at the CDR3 end, a read error is likely. The rearrangement uses TRBV29-1 and TRBJ2-7; 12 nucleotides agree with TRBD2. The germline CDR1 and CDR2 sequences are SQVTM and ANQGSEA. CDR3 length equals 13 residues. V shed 3 bases and J 6 bases; nucleotides not matched to a gene: 3. The CDR3, as DNA: TGCAGCGTTGAGCCTAGCGGGGGGGCCGAGCAGTACCTA. Translated: CSVEPSGGAEQYL.

This clonotype was observed a handful of times. The chain combines TRBV28 with TRBJ2-7; TRBD2 aligns across 11 bases. The CDR3 is 15 amino acids. In germline, CDR1 is MDHEN, CDR2 SYDVKM. V lost 6 bases and J lost 5; bases outside the gene matches: 9. The CDR3 DNA sequence: TGTGCCAGCAGAACAACTACTAGCGGGAGTCACGAGCAGTACTTC. It specifies CASRTTTSGSHEQYF.

V gene TRBV12-3 or TRBV12-4 combines with J gene TRBJ2-3; 10 bases agree with TRBD1. V shed 1 base and J 12 bases; nucleotides not matched to a gene: 13. This CDR3 contains 16 residues. The CDR3 DNA is TGTGCCAGCAGTTTAGGTGACAGGGGGCGATACAGTACACAGTATTTT. Residues: CASSLGDRGRYSTQYF.

V usage is TRBV6-5 and J usage is TRBJ2-1; 7 bases map to TRBD2. With 2 bases clipped from V and 4 bases from J, the junction kept 5 bases outside the gene matches. The CDR3 covers 15 residues. CDR1 and CDR2 (germline): MNHEY, SVGAGI. The CDR3 loop is CASSYPWGGYNEQFF. The CDR3 nucleotides are TGTGCCAGCAGTTACCCCTGGGGGGGGTACAATGAGCAGTTCTTC.

This clonotype came up a few times. The chain is built from TRBV7-9 and TRBJ2-1, with D unresolved. V was shortened by 2 bases and J by 8 bases, with 16 bases between the two germline ends. The germline V gene encodes CDR1 SEHNR and CDR2 FQNEAQ (reference sequence). The CDR3 loop spans 15 amino acids. CDR3 sequence: CASSLYFEVRHEQFF. The CDR3 bases are TGTGCCAGCAGCTTATACTTTGAGGTCAGGCATGAGCAGTTCTTC.

On this clonotype itself: Germline and junction disagree at one end, which may indicate a read error. This rearrangement joins TRBV28 to TRBJ2-1; the match to TRBD1 covers 9 bases. The CDR3 consists of 15 residues. In germline, CDR1 is MDHEN, CDR2 SYDVKM. For the CDR3, the DNA is TGTGCCAGTAGTTTGGGACAGGGTACCTACAATGAGGAGTTCTTC. The encoded protein is CASSLGQGTYNEEFF.

As regards this clonotype: It may be a read error: a sequence one base away is much more abundant. The gene calls are TRBV10-3 and TRBJ2-3; 7 positions match TRBD2. This CDR3 is 15 amino acids long. CDR1 and CDR2 (germline): ENHRY, SYGVKD. CDR3 in DNA: TGTGTCATCAGTGAGGTCCGGGGGGGCACAGATACGCAGTATTTT. Translation: CVISEVRGGTDTQYF.

A remark on this clonotype: Sequence at one end of the junction differs from germline and may be a read error. The V call is TRBV20-1, the J call TRBJ2-7, with 7 nucleotides matching TRBD2. Germline V CDR1 and CDR2: DFQATT, SNEGSKA (reference sequence). The CDR3 has 17 residues. The CDR3 DNA reads TGCAGTGCCTCGGGGTACCGGGACTTCTCGGGACTACGCGAGCGGTTCTTC. This codes for CSASGYRDFSGLRERFF.

This clonotype occurred many times. The rearrangement joins TRBV4-1 to TRBJ1-6; the D is unclear. The V gene's germline CDR1 is MGHRA and CDR2 YSYEKL. This CDR3 has 12 amino acids. The V and J ends lost 4 bases and 12 bases respectively, with 10 bases between them. The CDR3 region is CASSPTDRPLHF. In nucleotides, the CDR3 is TGCGCCAGCAGCCCCACGGATAGACCCCTCCACTTT.

Comment on this clonotype: This likely comes from a read error, as the CDR3 has no conserved phenylalanine or tryptophan at its end. Because the CDR3's place on the DNA is in doubt, the DNA is left out and the CDR3 is given as listed by TCRdb. This chain joins TRBV29-1 and TRBJ1-1; TRBD1, the D gene given by the table, was not confirmed from the DNA. Germline values: CDR1 SQVTM, CDR2 ANQGSEA. The CDR3 has 14 amino acids, counting both end residues. CDR3 in amino acids: CSGEGQGAYTEVFL.

In the case of this clonotype: A much bigger clone sits one base away, suggesting this may be a read error. The genes are TRBV24-1 and TRBJ2-7; D not certain. CDR1 and CDR2 (germline): KGHDR, SFDVKD. The CDR3 is 13 amino acids. In DNA, the CDR3 is TGTGCCACCAGTGGTTTTTGGGAAAACGAGCACTACTTC. Amino acid sequence: CATSGFWENEHYF.

About this clonotype itself: A read error may explain this, as a much larger clone is one base away. CDR3 DNA sequence: TGTGCCAGCAGTTTCTTGGCTAGCGGGACCGTGGAGCTGTTTTTT. Its protein is CASSFLASGTVELFF. This sequence joins TRBV12-3 or TRBV12-4 and TRBJ2-2; 9 bases are a match to TRBD2. The CDR3 is 15 residues long.

V gene TRBV20-1 combines with J gene TRBJ1-6, with D hard to call. Germline CDR1 is DFQATT and CDR2 is SNEGSKA (reference sequence). This CDR3 comprises 13 residues. The CDR3 sequence: CNAPPENNSPLHF. The CDR3 region has the DNA TGCAATGCCCCCCCGGAAAATAATTCACCCCTCCACTTT.

On this clonotype: The conserved closing phenylalanine or tryptophan is absent in this CDR3, likely reflecting a read error. The rearrangement uses TRBV29-1 and TRBJ1-1; TRBD1 might be the D (5 bases). Deletions cut 2 bases from V and 4 bases from J, with 11 bases between. The germline CDR1 and CDR2 sequences are SQVTM and ANQGSEA. The CDR3 consists of 13 residues. CDR3 DNA sequence: TGCAGCGTTGAATTGGGGCTCCTCACTGAAGCTTTCTCT. Translating it yields CSVELGLLTEAFS.

This clonotype was recorded only once. An end of the junction differs from the germline gene, which may be a read error. The chain combines TRBV4-1 with TRBJ1-6, with D unclear. This CDR3 is 16 amino acids long. Germline loops: CDR1 MGHRA, CDR2 YSYEKL. CDR3 sequence: CASSQEQVAYNSPPHF. The CDR3 region has the DNA TGCGCCAGCAGCCAAGAGCAGGTCGCTTATAATTCACCCCCCCACTTT.

This clonotype has ten or more counts. This chain joins TRBV19 and TRBJ1-4; the D gene is possibly TRBD1 (5 bases). Deletions cut 8 bases from V and 6 bases from J, with 19 bases between. The CDR3 has 15 residues. CDR1 LNHDA and CDR2 SQIVND come from the germline V gene (reference sequence). The CDR3 region is CASSRGMRADEKLFF. CDR3 nucleotide sequence: TGTGCCAGTTCTCGGGGGATGCGCGCGGATGAAAAACTGTTTTTT.